Listed below are T cell receptor beta chains from one sample, sequenced in a study of identical twins. Using its own MiXCR run on the 5' RACE reads, TCRdb lists one record per CDR3 protein. The sample records around 680,000 distinct CDR3 sequences, 8.6% being singletons. The same data also contributed to another study, on yellow fever vaccine responses in identical twins.

Sequenced material: PBMCs. All receptors derive from a young woman in good health. CDR3s include the opening cysteine and the closing phenylalanine or tryptophan. The order of the fields is clone size, V gene, D gene, J gene, CDR3 DNA, CDR3 protein. The D gene is left open where the match is weak. The size entry is marked missing in some rows and otherwise reads once, few, many or a size class.

size: many
V: TRBV29-1
D: TRBD2
J: TRBJ2-3
DNA: TGCAGCGTTGAAGGGACTAGCGGGACCTACACAGATACGCAGTATTTT
CDR3: CSVEGTSGTYTDTQYF

size: few
V: TRBV24-1
D: TRBD1
J: TRBJ2-7
DNA: TGTGCCACCAGTGACAGCACCGGGACAGGGAGGATGTACGAGCAGTACTTC
CDR3: CATSDSTGTGRMYEQYF

size: .
V: TRBV14
D: TRBD2
J: TRBJ2-4
DNA: TGTGCCAGCAGCCAAGGAATAACTAGCGGGAAAAACATTCAGTACTTC
CDR3: CASSQGITSGKNIQYF

size: .
V: TRBV29-1
D: .
J: TRBJ2-2
DNA: TGCAGCGTTGAGGGTCCGGGATCGAACACCGGGGAGCTGTTTTTT
CDR3: CSVEGPGSNTGELFF

size: .
V: TRBV3-1
D: .
J: TRBJ2-7
DNA: TGTGCCAGCAGCCAAGATTCAAGGTCCGAGCAGTACTTC
CDR3: CASSQDSRSEQYF

size: .
V: TRBV20-1
D: .
J: TRBJ2-7
DNA: TGCAGTGCTAGAGAGCTAGCAATGGAAGCCTACGAGCAGTACTTC
CDR3: CSARELAMEAYEQYF

size: .
V: TRBV20-1
D: TRBD2
J: TRBJ2-7
DNA: TGCAGTGCCCTCAAAGCGGGGAATTACGAGCAGTACTTC
CDR3: CSALKAGNYEQYF

size: few
V: TRBV2
D: TRBD1
J: TRBJ2-7
DNA: TGTGCCAGCAGTGAAACCTTACGGACAGGCTACGAGCAGTACTTC
CDR3: CASSETLRTGYEQYF

size: few
V: TRBV30
D: .
J: TRBJ2-7
DNA: TGTGCCTGGAATCCACGAGGGGGATACGAGCAGTACTTC
CDR3: CAWNPRGGYEQYF

size: few
V: TRBV5-1
D: .
J: TRBJ2-3
DNA: TGCGCCAGCTTCGGGGGCACAGATACGCAGTATTTT
CDR3: CASFGGTDTQYF

size: .
V: TRBV10-3
D: .
J: TRBJ2-2
DNA: TGTGCCATCTACTCCACCGCCGGGGAGCTGTTTTTT
CDR3: CAIYSTAGELFF

size: few
V: TRBV20-1
D: TRBD2
J: TRBJ2-1
DNA: TGCAGTGCCAACCCCATAGCGGGAGGTTACAATGAGCAGTTCTTC
CDR3: CSANPIAGGYNEQFF